What follows are 28 T cell receptor beta chains derived from one specimen sequenced in a study of beta chain features in type 1 diabetes. Their antigen targets remain unknown. The isolated RNA, all of it, was reverse transcribed, so expressed TCRB transcripts were what got sequenced. Assay used: immunoSEQ multiplex PCR; TCRdb lists only in-frame clones, some missing. The table has approximately 50,000 clones, approximately 45% seen once; the top ten hold roughly 1.5%. Study-wide findings and caveats: Researchers report that Type 1 diabetes patients had moderately but significantly shorter TCRB CDR3s across all four CD4+ subsets.

The sample comprised Tregs from blood. These receptor sequences come from a young man with type 1 diabetes.

This clone was counted between two and nine times. The gene calls are TRBV7-3 and TRBJ2-1, with 14 bases fitting TRBD2. The germline V gene encodes CDR1 SGHTA and CDR2 FQGTGA. With V trimmed by 2 bases and J by 8 bases, 2 bases remained unmatched. The CDR3 is 15 residues long. In DNA, the CDR3 is TGTGCCAGCAGCTTAGGGACTAGCGGGAGCTATGAGCAGTTCTTC. It is translated as CASSLGTSGSYEQFF.

The table lists this clone with a few counts. This chain connects TRBV9 to TRBJ2-5; TRBD2 aligns across 7 bases. Looked up from germline, CDR1 is SGDLS and CDR2 is YYNGEE. CDR3 size: 15 residues. J lost 4 bases, V lost 0 bases, and 6 bases had no gene match. The DNA of the CDR3 is TGTGCCAGCAGCGTAGATCAAGCTAGCGGAGAGACCCAGTACTTC. It encodes CASSVDQASGETQYF.

This clone was counted once. This rearrangement joins TRBV6-1 to TRBJ2-6; maybe TRBD2 (5 bases). There are 16 residues in the CDR3. Trimming took off 3 bases at V and 1 base at J, with 10 bases between the two ends. Per germline, CDR1 MNHNS and CDR2 SASEGT. CDR3: CASSENGVSGANVLTF. The DNA for the CDR3 is TGTGCCAGCAGTGAGAACGGGGTGTCTGGGGCCAACGTCCTGACTTTC.

A few counts support this clone. J is TRBJ2-5 and V is TRBV5-1, with D perhaps TRBD2 (6 bases). The germline CDR1 and CDR2 sequences are SGHRS and YFSETQ. The V gene lost 0 bases and the J gene lost 1 base, with 16 bases spanning the gap. The length of the CDR3 is 17 residues. DNA of the CDR3: TGCGCCAGCAGCTTGGTCGGGGGATACAACGGCCAAGAGACCCAGTACTTC. The encoded protein is CASSLVGGYNGQETQYF.

V usage is TRBV5-1 and J usage is TRBJ1-6; 10 bases align to TRBD1. CDR3 length equals 15 residues. In germline, CDR1 is SGHRS, CDR2 YFSETQ. J gave up 9 bases and V 4 bases, and 7 bases lay outside the gene matches. CDR3 loop: CASSTGQGVGSPLHF. The CDR3 nucleotides read TGCGCCAGCAGCACCGGACAGGGGGTTGGTTCACCCCTCCACTTT.

The chain carries TRBV27 and TRBJ2-6, with TRBD1 matching 12 bases. Germline assignment: CDR1 MNHEY and CDR2 SMNVEV (reference sequence). V dropped 2 bases and J dropped 1; count of bases not matched to a gene: 9. The length of the CDR3 is 20 residues. The DNA of the CDR3 is TGTGCCAGCAGTTTAACTATTCCGGGACAGGGGGCTTCTGGGGCCAACGTCCTGACTTTC. It yields the protein CASSLTIPGQGASGANVLTF.

This clone has only a few counts. The rearrangement links TRBV6-5 to TRBJ1-5; a weak D match, TRBD1 (6 bases). This CDR3 has 13 residues. Trimming left V 5 bases short and J 7 bases short, with 12 bases between. Germline loops: CDR1 MNHEY, CDR2 SVGAGI. CDR3 DNA: TGTGCCAGCAGTACTCAGCAGGGGCAGCCCCAGCATTTT. Residues: CASSTQQGQPQHF.

A word on this clone: This sample includes further DNA sequences coding for the same CDR3. CDR3 loop: CSALEETQYF. CDR3 coding DNA: TGCAGTGCTTTGGAGGAGACCCAGTACTTC. This chain connects TRBV20-1 to TRBJ2-5; D call uncertain. Trimming pared 5 bases from V and 5 bases from J, leaving 6 bases between. The CDR3 sequence is 10 residues long. CDR1 is DFQATT, CDR2 SNEGSKA, per germline (reference sequence).

Note on this clone: Mismatch with germline at one junction end may stem from a read error. The chain joins TRBV7-7 to TRBJ2-1; TRBD2 matches at 13 bases. The CDR3 spans 17 residues. Looked up from germline, CDR1 is SSHAT and CDR2 is FNYEAQ (reference sequence). The CDR3 sequence is CASSPGLAGNSYNEQFF. CDR3 coding DNA: TGTGCTAGCAGCCCGGGACTAGCGGGGAACTCCTACAATGAGCAGTTCTTC.

The rearrangement links TRBV5-1 to TRBJ2-2, with TRBD1 identical over 7 bases. V was pared by 4 bases and J by 3 bases, with 9 bases of the junction left unmatched. Germline loops: CDR1 SGHRS, CDR2 YFSETQ. The CDR3 is made up of 16 amino acids. The CDR3: CASSPEDRLYTGELFF. The CDR3 DNA reads as TGCGCCAGCAGCCCGGAGGACAGGCTTTACACCGGGGAGCTGTTTTTT.

This chain joins TRBV5-4 and TRBJ2-7, with D uncertain. This CDR3 region has 15 residues. V was pared by 4 bases and J by 5 bases, with 19 bases between. The germline V gene has CDR1 SGHNT and CDR2 YYREEE (reference sequence). The CDR3 sequence is CASSNEVGLSNEQYF. The CDR3 nucleotides are TGTGCCAGCAGCAATGAGGTGGGTCTGTCCAACGAGCAGTACTTC.

The chain couples TRBV11-2 to TRBJ2-7; D remains unclear. CDR3 length: 13 residues. Germline loops: CDR1 SGHAT, CDR2 FQNNGV. V was clipped by 1 base and J by 1 base, with 5 bases between them. The DNA of the CDR3 is TGTGCCAGCAGCTTAGGCAGATCCTACGAGCAGTACTTC. Residues: CASSLGRSYEQYF.

The chain uses TRBV4-1 and TRBJ2-7; the match to TRBD1 covers 9 bases. CDR3 length: 13 residues. V shed 11 bases, J shed 7 bases, and the junction held 12 bases outside the gene matches. Looked up from germline, CDR1 is MGHRA and CDR2 is YSYEKL. For the CDR3, the DNA is TGCGCCTGGAGGGTACAGGGGGCTGGGGAGCAGTACTTC. Translating gives CAWRVQGAGEQYF.

In its sample, this clone was seen once. The J gene is TRBJ1-5, the V gene TRBV6-6; weak D call: TRBD1 (5 bases). Germline CDR1 MNHNY, CDR2 SVGAGI (reference sequence). The germline V and J ends were trimmed by 6 bases and 4 bases, with 16 bases remaining between them. The CDR3 extends over 15 amino acids. The CDR3 protein is CASRTLGGANQPQHF. In DNA form, the CDR3 reads TGTGCCAGCAGGACCCTTGGAGGGGCGAATCAGCCCCAGCATTTT.

This chain connects TRBV6-5 to TRBJ2-5; 7 bases are a match to TRBD1. The CDR3 contains 13 residues. Germline CDR1 is MNHEY and CDR2 is SVGAGI. The V segment lost 6 bases and the J segment 0 bases; nucleotides outside the gene matches: 1. CDR3 nucleotide sequence: TGTGCCAGCAGACAGGGGTACCAAGAGACCCAGTACTTC. This sequence encodes CASRQGYQETQYF.

This clone was recorded a few times. The J gene is TRBJ2-1, the V gene TRBV5-1; 11 bases map to TRBD2. This CDR3 contains 18 residues. Germline-derived CDR1 and CDR2 are SGHRS and YFSETQ. With V trimmed by 0 bases and J by 3 bases, 8 bases remained unmatched. The CDR3 nucleotides read TGCGCCAGCAGCTTGGGCAGACTAGCGGGACGGGGCTACAATGAGCAGTTCTTC. Its protein product is CASSLGRLAGRGYNEQFF.

This clone has a handful of counts. The rearrangement links TRBV11-1 to TRBJ2-1; 8 nucleotides agree with TRBD2. The CDR3 consists of 16 residues. The germline gives CDR1 SGHAT, CDR2 FQDESV (reference sequence). J was trimmed by 8 bases and V by 5 bases; bases with no gene match: 14. The CDR3 nucleotides are TGTGCCAGCAGCGGGAGTCCCGGGACTAGAACCGATGAGCAGTTCTTC. This sequence encodes CASSGSPGTRTDEQFF.

The J gene is TRBJ2-2, the V gene TRBV6-5; no definite D call. The CDR3 totals 14 residues. The germline V and J ends were trimmed by 7 bases and 5 bases, with 14 bases remaining between them. The germline V gene has CDR1 MNHEY and CDR2 SVGAGI. The CDR3 nucleotides read TGTGCCAGCACAAACGCCAGGATTACCGGGGAGCTGTTTTTT. Translation gives CASTNARITGELFF.

This clone was counted only a few times. CDR3 protein: CASSGGHLYEQYF. CDR3 in DNA: TGTGCCAGTAGCGGCGGTCACTTGTACGAGCAGTACTTC. V usage is TRBV15 and J usage is TRBJ2-7, with D tentatively TRBD2 (6 bases). CDR1 is LNHNV, CDR2 YYDKDF, per germline (reference sequence). The CDR3 totals 13 residues. V was cut by 10 bases and J by 4 bases, with 17 bases left in between. Together with reference TRBV15 and TRBJ2-7, the CDR3 gives the full variable domain: DAMVIQNPRYQVTQFGKPVTLSCSQTLNHNVMYWYQQKSSQAPKLLFHYYDKDFNNEADTPDNFQSRRPNTSFCFLDIRSPGLGDTAMYLCASSGGHLYEQYFGPGTRLTVT.

In this sample, this clone turned up once. This sequence joins TRBV28 and TRBJ1-3, with D perhaps matching TRBD1 (5 bases). CDR3 size: 15 residues. The germline V gene has CDR1 MDHEN and CDR2 SYDVKM. V was pared by 2 bases and J by 4 bases, with 12 bases between. In DNA, the CDR3 is TGTGCCAGCAGTTTAGGAATCAGGGTCGGAAACACCATATATTTT. This encodes CASSLGIRVGNTIYF.

This clone was seen a few times. The chain has TRBV19 and TRBJ2-1; D unclear. The CDR3 runs to 13 residues. The ends were cut back, 7 bases at V and 9 bases at J, with 16 bases in the middle. CDR1 and CDR2 (germline): LNHDA, SQIVND (reference sequence). CDR3 nucleotides: TGTGCCAGTACCCCCCATGGTACAATTGAGCAGTTCTTC. This encodes CASTPHGTIEQFF.

V is TRBV10-3 and J is TRBJ2-7; tentative D call: TRBD1 (6 bases). This CDR3 spans 14 amino acids. Between the trimmed V and J ends, which lost 4 bases and 0 bases, there was a span of 10 bases. Germline loops: CDR1 ENHRY, CDR2 SYGVKD. This CDR3 is CAISATGSSYEQYF. Written as DNA, the CDR3 is TGTGCCATCAGTGCTACAGGGAGCTCCTACGAGCAGTACTTC.

This clone was counted only a few times. The rearrangement uses TRBV7-9 and TRBJ2-2; D is possibly TRBD2 (5 bases). Germline V gene sequence: CDR1 SEHNR, CDR2 FQNEAQ (reference sequence). Deletions cut 8 bases from V and 5 bases from J, with 12 bases between. The length of the CDR3 is 13 residues. The CDR3 DNA reads as TGTGCCAGCCGGGCGGGCGGAACCGGGGAGCTGTTTTTT. Translating it yields CASRAGGTGELFF.

This clone has just a few counts. The gene calls are TRBV9 and TRBJ1-1; 8 nucleotides match TRBD1. Per germline, CDR1 SGDLS and CDR2 YYNGEE. With V trimmed by 0 bases and J by 5 bases, 6 bases remained unmatched. The CDR3 has 15 residues. The CDR3 DNA reads TGTGCCAGCAGCGTAGATCAGGGGGCGTTTACTGAAGCTTTCTTT. Its protein product is CASSVDQGAFTEAFF.

This clone has more than one count but fewer than ten. The chain recombines TRBV29-1 with TRBJ1-1; 8 bases align to TRBD1. The CDR3 covers 17 residues. The V segment lost 6 bases and the J segment 4 bases; nucleotides outside the gene matches: 19. Germline V gene lookup returns CDR1 SQVTM and CDR2 ANQGSEA. CDR3 coding DNA: TGCAGCGTACCCCCCGGGTTCTCGGACAGGGAAACCACTGAAGCTTTCTTT. This encodes CSVPPGFSDRETTEAFF.

V usage is TRBV9 and J usage is TRBJ2-7; 7 positions agree with TRBD2. Trimming removed 0 bases from V and 5 bases from J; junction bases left unmatched: 14. The CDR3 extends over 17 amino acids. CDR1 and CDR2 (germline): SGDLS, YYNGEE. CDR3 coding DNA: TGTGCCAGCAGCGTAGATGGGGGGGTGGCCTGGTCAAACGAGCAGTACTTC. This codes for CASSVDGGVAWSNEQYF.

This sequence joins TRBV10-1 and TRBJ2-2, with 9 bases aligning to TRBD2. The CDR3 is 19 residues long. Unmatched junction bases numbered 17, after V lost 3 bases and J lost 6 bases. Germline lookup yields CDR1 WNHNN and CDR2 SYGVQD (reference sequence). CDR3 protein: CASSEVDSGLAFCPGELFF. The DNA for the CDR3 is TGCGCCAGCAGTGAAGTTGACAGTGGACTAGCGTTTTGCCCCGGGGAGCTGTTTTTT.

V gene TRBV28 combines with J gene TRBJ1-6; 11 bases map to TRBD1. The length of the CDR3 is 16 residues. Germline V gene data show CDR1 as MDHEN and CDR2 as SYDVKM. V lost 6 bases to trimming and J lost 10 bases; unmatched junction nucleotides: 11. CDR3 bases: TGTGCCAGCAGCCTGGGGACAGGGGGTATCTGGTCACCCCTCCACTTT. As protein: CASSLGTGGIWSPLHF.